Listed below are T cell receptor beta chains from one sample, sequenced in a study of T cell changes during pregnancy in multiple sclerosis. Profiling relied on immunoSEQ multiplex PCR, and the TCRdb table lists in-frame clones only, not all of them. The table shows around 100,000 clones, with 85% to 95% occurring only once. The sequencing here drew on peripheral blood, taken before pregnancy. Source of these receptors: a female donor with multiple sclerosis, enrolled in a pregnancy study. The CDR3 runs from the conserved cysteine through the conserved F or W. Each record gives: V gene, D gene, CDR3 length, J gene, clone size, CDR3 protein, CDR3 DNA. A D gene is named only where the DNA matches it firmly. Size is stated for part of the rows, as once, few or many counts, or as a class when the clone is expanded.

v_gene: TRBV7-2
d_gene: -
len: 11
j_gene: TRBJ2-7
abundance: -
CDR3aa: CASSRLYEQYF
CDR3nt: TGTGCCAGCAGCCGACTCTACGAGCAGTACTTC

v_gene: TRBV27
d_gene: TRBD2
len: 15
j_gene: TRBJ2-5
abundance: -
CDR3aa: CASSLLAGYQETQYF
CDR3nt: TGTGCCAGCAGTCTACTAGCGGGGTACCAAGAGACCCAGTACTTC

v_gene: TRBV21-1
d_gene: -
len: 17
j_gene: TRBJ2-7
abundance: -
CDR3aa: CASSRKSRQGGTHEQYF
CDR3nt: TGTGCCAGCAGCCGCAAAAGCAGACAGGGGGGCACGCACGAGCAGTACTTC

v_gene: TRBV4-1
d_gene: TRBD2
len: 17
j_gene: TRBJ2-3
abundance: -
CDR3aa: CASSQFRLAGVADTQYF
CDR3nt: TGCGCCAGCAGCCAATTTCGACTAGCGGGAGTCGCAGATACGCAGTATTTT

v_gene: TRBV15
d_gene: TRBD1
len: 19
j_gene: TRBJ1-5
abundance: -
CDR3aa: CATSRERESGTGIRSAQHF
CDR3nt: TGTGCCACCAGCAGAGAGAGGGAATCCGGGACAGGGATTCGCTCAGCCCAGCATTTT

v_gene: TRBV2
d_gene: TRBD1
len: 13
j_gene: TRBJ1-1
abundance: -
CDR3aa: CASSGQGDTEAFF
CDR3nt: TGTGCCAGCAGCGGACAGGGCGACACTGAAGCTTTCTTT

v_gene: TRBV6-1
d_gene: TRBD1
len: 16
j_gene: TRBJ2-3
abundance: -
CDR3aa: CASSDGQGSSLYTQYF
CDR3nt: TGTGCCAGCAGTGACGGACAGGGTAGTTCGCTATATACGCAGTATTTT

v_gene: TRBV10-2
d_gene: -
len: 16
j_gene: TRBJ1-5
abundance: once
CDR3aa: CASSESTRGNNQPQHF
CDR3nt: TGCGCCAGCAGTGAGTCCACCAGGGGTAACAATCAGCCCCAGCATTTT

v_gene: TRBV7-9
d_gene: -
len: 15
j_gene: TRBJ1-2
abundance: -
CDR3aa: CASSRWGQRIYGYTF
CDR3nt: TGTGCCAGCAGCCGGTGGGGGCAACGGATTTATGGCTACACCTTC

v_gene: TRBV10-3
d_gene: -
len: 16
j_gene: TRBJ2-6
abundance: -
CDR3aa: CAITKGGSSGANVLTF
CDR3nt: TGTGCCATCACCAAGGGAGGTTCCTCTGGGGCCAACGTCCTGACTTTC

v_gene: TRBV27
d_gene: -
len: 17
j_gene: TRBJ1-2
abundance: -
CDR3aa: CASSLSRATSDSGGYTF
CDR3nt: TGTGCCAGCAGTTTATCCAGGGCGACGTCGGATAGTGGAGGCTACACCTTC

v_gene: TRBV6-6
d_gene: TRBD2
len: 15
j_gene: TRBJ2-7
abundance: -
CDR3aa: CASSPRTSGSYEQYF
CDR3nt: TGTGCCAGCAGTCCCCGGACTAGCGGCTCCTACGAGCAGTACTTC

v_gene: TRBV4-1
d_gene: -
len: 13
j_gene: TRBJ1-2
abundance: -
CDR3aa: CASSQDPSYGYTF
CDR3nt: TGCGCCAGCAGCCAAGACCCCAGCTATGGCTACACCTTC

v_gene: TRBV7-7
d_gene: TRBD1
len: 15
j_gene: TRBJ1-4
abundance: -
CDR3aa: CASSSKGAPNEKLFF
CDR3nt: TGTGCCAGCAGCTCCAAGGGGGCACCTAATGAAAAACTGTTTTTT

v_gene: TRBV28
d_gene: -
len: 14
j_gene: TRBJ2-1
abundance: -
CDR3aa: CASRLTKAVNEQFF
CDR3nt: TGTGCCAGCAGGCTGACTAAAGCGGTCAATGAGCAGTTCTTC

v_gene: TRBV14
d_gene: -
len: 15
j_gene: TRBJ2-7
abundance: -
CDR3aa: CASSQDRTSSYEQYF
CDR3nt: TGTGCCAGCAGTCAAGACAGGACAAGTTCCTACGAGCAGTACTTC

v_gene: TRBV15
d_gene: TRBD1
len: 16
j_gene: TRBJ2-5
abundance: -
CDR3aa: CATSRDGTGGQETQYF
CDR3nt: TGTGCCACCAGCAGAGATGGGACAGGGGGACAAGAGACCCAGTACTTC

v_gene: TRBV7-2
d_gene: TRBD1
len: 15
j_gene: TRBJ1-2
abundance: -
CDR3aa: CASSHRTGAGNGYTF
CDR3nt: TGTGCCAGCAGCCACCGGACAGGGGCCGGCAATGGCTACACCTTC

v_gene: TRBV6-6
d_gene: TRBD2
len: 16
j_gene: TRBJ2-5
abundance: -
CDR3aa: CASSRGLAGVGETQYF
CDR3nt: TGTGCCAGCAGCCGGGGACTAGCGGGAGTCGGGGAGACCCAGTACTTC

v_gene: TRBV5-1
d_gene: -
len: 16
j_gene: TRBJ2-7
abundance: once
CDR3aa: CASSSLDGSYSYEQYF
CDR3nt: TGCGCCAGCAGCTCCCTGGACGGGAGCTATTCCTACGAGCAGTACTTC

v_gene: TRBV19
d_gene: TRBD1
len: 16
j_gene: TRBJ1-1
abundance: -
CDR3aa: CASSATRDRGDTEAFF
CDR3nt: TGTGCCAGTAGTGCGACAAGGGACAGGGGGGACACTGAAGCTTTCTTT

v_gene: TRBV4-1
d_gene: TRBD1
len: 15
j_gene: TRBJ2-1
abundance: -
CDR3aa: CASRWDRGVNNEQFF
CDR3nt: TGCGCCAGCAGATGGGACAGGGGGGTAAACAATGAGCAGTTCTTC

v_gene: TRBV5-1
d_gene: TRBD2
len: 18
j_gene: TRBJ2-5
abundance: -
CDR3aa: CASSRGRKSGRPEETQYF
CDR3nt: TGCGCCAGCAGCCGAGGGCGGAAAAGCGGGAGGCCCGAAGAGACCCAGTACTTC

v_gene: TRBV5-5
d_gene: -
len: 13
j_gene: TRBJ2-7
abundance: -
CDR3aa: CASSLDRTYEQYF
CDR3nt: TGTGCCAGCAGCTTGGACAGAACCTACGAGCAGTACTTC

v_gene: TRBV11-2
d_gene: -
len: 14
j_gene: TRBJ1-1
abundance: -
CDR3aa: CASSLAGWSTEAFF
CDR3nt: TGTGCCAGCAGCTTAGCAGGGTGGAGCACTGAAGCTTTCTTT

v_gene: TRBV11-3
d_gene: -
len: 15
j_gene: TRBJ2-7
abundance: -
CDR3aa: CASSRGKLPTYEQYF
CDR3nt: TGTGCCAGCAGCCGGGGAAAACTACCAACCTACGAGCAGTACTTC

v_gene: TRBV27
d_gene: -
len: 14
j_gene: TRBJ2-1
abundance: -
CDR3aa: CASSFFVAGNEQFF
CDR3nt: TGTGCCAGCAGTTTCTTCGTCGCGGGGAATGAGCAGTTCTTC

v_gene: TRBV18
d_gene: TRBD2
len: 15
j_gene: TRBJ2-7
abundance: -
CDR3aa: CASSQSGRGTYEQYF
CDR3nt: TGTGCCAGCTCCCAAAGCGGGAGGGGAACCTACGAGCAGTACTTC

v_gene: TRBV9
d_gene: TRBD2
len: 16
j_gene: TRBJ2-1
abundance: once
CDR3aa: CASSVAGTSGIYEQFF
CDR3nt: TGTGCCAGCAGCGTAGCTGGGACTAGCGGGATATATGAGCAGTTCTTC

v_gene: TRBV12-5
d_gene: -
len: 13
j_gene: TRBJ1-1
abundance: -
CDR3aa: CARILGVNTEAFF
CDR3nt: TGTGCTAGGATATTGGGAGTGAACACTGAAGCTTTCTTT

v_gene: TRBV15
d_gene: -
len: 13
j_gene: TRBJ1-2
abundance: -
CDR3aa: CATSTSTGGGYTF
CDR3nt: TGTGCCACCAGCACTTCTACGGGTGGCGGCTACACCTTC

v_gene: TRBV5-4
d_gene: -
len: 14
j_gene: TRBJ1-1
abundance: -
CDR3aa: CASSLEPGNTEAFF
CDR3nt: TGTGCCAGCAGCTTGGAACCGGGGAACACTGAAGCTTTCTTT

v_gene: TRBV7-8
d_gene: -
len: 11
j_gene: TRBJ2-5
abundance: -
CDR3aa: CASSPGETQYF
CDR3nt: TGTGCCAGCAGCCCGGGGGAGACCCAGTACTTC

v_gene: TRBV2
d_gene: -
len: 15
j_gene: TRBJ1-6
abundance: -
CDR3aa: CASRDYGIDNSPLHF
CDR3nt: TGTGCCAGCAGGGATTACGGGATAGATAATTCACCCCTCCACTTT

v_gene: TRBV5-6
d_gene: -
len: 16
j_gene: TRBJ1-4
abundance: -
CDR3aa: CASSSVEGSLNEKLFF
CDR3nt: TGTGCCAGCAGCTCCGTTGAAGGTAGCCTTAATGAAAAACTGTTTTTT

v_gene: TRBV5-1
d_gene: -
len: 16
j_gene: TRBJ1-1
abundance: -
CDR3aa: CASSLLRGPVNTEAFF
CDR3nt: TGCGCCAGCAGCCTACTGAGAGGGCCCGTGAACACTGAAGCTTTCTTT

v_gene: TRBV15
d_gene: -
len: 13
j_gene: TRBJ2-2
abundance: -
CDR3aa: CATSRDRRVQLFF
CDR3nt: TGTGCCACCAGCAGAGATCGTCGGGTGCAGCTGTTTTTT

v_gene: TRBV4-1
d_gene: TRBD1
len: 15
j_gene: TRBJ1-2
abundance: -
CDR3aa: CASSPPGQLVDGYTF
CDR3nt: TGCGCCAGCAGCCCTCCGGGACAGTTGGTTGATGGCTACACCTTC

v_gene: TRBV4-1
d_gene: TRBD1
len: 18
j_gene: TRBJ2-7
abundance: -
CDR3aa: CASSQDRVGATTPYEQYF
CDR3nt: TGCGCCAGCAGCCAGGACAGGGTTGGAGCTACGACTCCCTACGAGCAGTACTTC

v_gene: TRBV5-1
d_gene: -
len: 14
j_gene: TRBJ1-1
abundance: -
CDR3aa: CASRPRGFSTEAFF
CDR3nt: TGCGCCAGCAGGCCCAGGGGATTTTCCACTGAAGCTTTCTTT

v_gene: TRBV7-6
d_gene: -
len: 18
j_gene: TRBJ2-1
abundance: -
CDR3aa: CASSLGWAGAQGYNEQFF
CDR3nt: TGTGCCAGCAGCTTAGGTTGGGCGGGGGCCCAGGGGTACAATGAGCAGTTCTTC

v_gene: TRBV28
d_gene: -
len: 11
j_gene: TRBJ2-7
abundance: -
CDR3aa: CASSFSYEQYF
CDR3nt: TGTGCCAGCAGTTTTAGCTACGAGCAGTACTTC

v_gene: TRBV30
d_gene: TRBD2
len: 13
j_gene: TRBJ2-7
abundance: -
CDR3aa: CAWSGAWGGEQYF
CDR3nt: TGTGCCTGGAGTGGGGCGTGGGGGGGCGAGCAGTACTTC

v_gene: TRBV18
d_gene: -
len: 14
j_gene: TRBJ1-1
abundance: -
CDR3aa: CASSRREVDTEAFF
CDR3nt: TGTGCCAGCTCACGTCGGGAGGTGGACACTGAAGCTTTCTTT

v_gene: TRBV27
d_gene: TRBD1
len: 15
j_gene: TRBJ2-7
abundance: -
CDR3aa: CASSFGTGGSYEQYF
CDR3nt: TGTGCCAGCAGTTTCGGGACAGGGGGCTCCTACGAGCAGTACTTC

v_gene: TRBV7-9
d_gene: TRBD2
len: 15
j_gene: TRBJ2-5
abundance: -
CDR3aa: CASSYGLAGRETQYF
CDR3nt: TGTGCCAGCAGCTACGGACTAGCGGGACGCGAGACCCAGTACTTC

v_gene: TRBV9
d_gene: -
len: 14
j_gene: TRBJ1-3
abundance: -
CDR3aa: CASSVDQGTNTIYF
CDR3nt: TGTGCCAGCAGCGTAGATCAGGGAACAAACACCATATATTTT

v_gene: TRBV7-9
d_gene: -
len: 12
j_gene: TRBJ2-7
abundance: -
CDR3aa: CASSSIRGEQYF
CDR3nt: TGTGCCAGCAGCTCCATCCGGGGGGAGCAGTACTTC

v_gene: TRBV18
d_gene: TRBD1
len: 15
j_gene: TRBJ1-1
abundance: -
CDR3aa: CASSFSTGTNTEAFF
CDR3nt: TGTGCCAGCTCCTTCTCGACAGGGACGAACACTGAAGCTTTCTTT

v_gene: TRBV11-2
d_gene: TRBD2
len: 16
j_gene: TRBJ2-3
abundance: -
CDR3aa: CASSTGLAGSTDTQYF
CDR3nt: TGTGCCAGCAGCACCGGACTAGCGGGGAGCACAGATACGCAGTATTTT

v_gene: TRBV15
d_gene: -
len: 15
j_gene: TRBJ1-5
abundance: -
CDR3aa: CATSRWTDSNQPQHF
CDR3nt: TGTGCCACCAGCAGGTGGACAGATAGCAATCAGCCCCAGCATTTT

v_gene: TRBV7-9
d_gene: TRBD1
len: 15
j_gene: TRBJ2-7
abundance: -
CDR3aa: CASSLIPDRDYEQYF
CDR3nt: TGTGCCAGCAGCTTAATACCGGACAGGGACTACGAGCAGTACTTC